Following are 15 T cell receptor beta chains from one sample sequenced in a study of shared clonotypes between healthy human individuals (dated by TCRdb to 2020 to 2022). Library construction relied on the immunoSEQ multiplex PCR assay. Sourced from immuneACCESS, this table was stored by TCRdb with only in-frame sequences that have V and J called. A share of the clones is absent; for the studies checked, an unresolved V gene accounts for under half, and the remainder has no known explanation. This sample comprises 2,500,000 or so clones, 80% to 95% of them detected only once. 0.36% of the sample is held by the ten biggest clonotypes. The sample taken for sequencing was naive CD4+ T cells from PBMCs. Per the publication, the cell subset or site label means: CD45RA+ positively selected. The receptors originated from a man between 18 and 35 years old in good health. Some clones in this sample may be carry-over from other donors' samples.

The V call is TRBV7-3, the J call TRBJ2-7, with TRBD2 as a possible D gene (6 bases). Trimming stripped 1 base from V and 2 bases from J, with 12 bases between. The germline V gene encodes CDR1 SGHTA and CDR2 FQGTGA. This CDR3 region has 15 residues. CDR3 sequence (DNA): TGTGCCAGCAGCTTAATCGCGGGAACCACCTACGAGCAGTACTTC. The encoded protein is CASSLIAGTTYEQYF.

The CDR3 nucleotides read TGTGCTAGTGGCTTTACCGGGGAGCTGTTTTTT. Translating it yields CASGFTGELFF. V usage is TRBV12-5 and J usage is TRBJ2-2; no clear D. V lost 6 bases and J lost 5, with 4 bases in between. The CDR3 is 11 residues long. Germline lookup yields CDR1 LGHNT and CDR2 FRNRAP.

This rearrangement joins TRBV29-1 to TRBJ2-3; D might be TRBD2 (5 bases). Trimming took 3 bases from V and 1 from J, leaving 11 bases between them. The length of the CDR3 is 14 residues. CDR1 is SQVTM and CDR2 is ANQGSEA in the germline V gene. The CDR3 DNA is TGCAGCGTTGATCGGAATAGCGGCACAGATACGCAGTATTTT. This encodes CSVDRNSGTDTQYF.

For this clone: Other DNA sequences in the same sample also yield this CDR3. The V gene is TRBV4-2, the J gene TRBJ2-7; D unclear. V was trimmed by 3 bases and J by 0 bases, leaving 3 bases between them. This CDR3 is built from 12 residues. Germline assignment: CDR1 LGHNA and CDR2 YNFKEQ. CDR3 residues: CASSQGSYEQYF. In DNA, the CDR3 is TGTGCCAGCAGCCAGGGCTCCTACGAGCAGTACTTC.

The CDR3 region has the DNA TGTGCCACCAGCAGATCTGGACTAGCGACTGAGCAGTTCTTC. Its protein product is CATSRSGLATEQFF. The V and J genes are TRBV15 and TRBJ2-1, with 9 bases identical to TRBD2. The CDR3 runs to 14 residues. Germline V lookup: CDR1 LNHNV, CDR2 YYDKDF (reference sequence). J was trimmed by 9 bases and V by 2 bases; bases with no gene match: 5.

V is TRBV4-3 and J is TRBJ2-3, with D maybe TRBD2 (6 bases). The germline CDR1 and CDR2 sequences are LGHNA and YSLEER. The CDR3 runs to 15 residues. The V gene lost 0 bases and the J gene lost 1 base, with 8 bases spanning the gap. The CDR3 region has the DNA TGCGCCAGCAGCCAAGAGTCGGGGGGCACAGATACGCAGTATTTT. Its translation: CASSQESGGTDTQYF.

This chain links TRBV4-1 with TRBJ2-5; D remains unclear. CDR1 is MGHRA and CDR2 is YSYEKL in the germline V gene. The V end was cut by 1 base, the J end by 2 bases, with 2 bases between. The CDR3 sequence is 12 residues long. For the CDR3, the DNA is TGCGCCAGCAGCCAAGCGCAAGAGACCCAGTACTTC. Its translation: CASSQAQETQYF.

The chain couples TRBV9 to TRBJ2-6, with D maybe TRBD1 (6 bases). The CDR3 covers 17 residues. Germline CDR1 reads SGDLS; CDR2 reads YYNGEE. Between the trimmed V and J ends, which lost 4 bases and 2 bases, there was a span of 16 bases. CDR3 protein: CASSPQWTVPGANVLTF. CDR3 in DNA: TGTGCCAGCAGCCCTCAATGGACAGTCCCTGGGGCCAACGTCCTGACTTTC.

CDR3 amino acids: CASSLTGKETQYF. CDR3 bases: TGCGCCAGCAGCTTGACGGGTAAAGAGACCCAGTACTTC. The rearrangement links TRBV5-1 to TRBJ2-5; D remains ambiguous. The V gene lost 1 base and the J gene lost 3 bases, with 7 bases spanning the gap. The V gene's germline CDR1 is SGHRS and CDR2 YFSETQ. The CDR3 loop spans 13 amino acids.

Comments on this clone: Distinct nucleotide sequences in the sample also encode this CDR3. The DNA for the CDR3 is TGCAGCGTCGGACAGGGGAACACTGAAGCTTTCTTT. It codes for CSVGQGNTEAFF. The V gene is TRBV29-1, the J gene TRBJ1-1; 8 bases are shared with TRBD1. In germline, CDR1 is SQVTM, CDR2 ANQGSEA. There are 12 residues in the CDR3. V shed 6 bases and J 1 base; nucleotides not matched to a gene: 1.

The chain employs TRBV11-2 and TRBJ1-4; D is undetermined. The CDR3 extends over 14 amino acids. Per germline, CDR1 SGHAT and CDR2 FQNNGV. Trimming pared 1 base from V and 10 bases from J, leaving 13 bases between. DNA for the CDR3: TGTGCCAGCAGCTTAGTTCGCGGTCTAGGAAAACTGTTTTTT. Its protein is CASSLVRGLGKLFF.

V usage is TRBV10-3 and J usage is TRBJ2-2; D is unresolved. V was shortened by 0 bases and J by 9 bases, with 17 bases between the two germline ends. The CDR3 runs 16 residues. Germline CDR1 reads ENHRY; CDR2 reads SYGVKD. The CDR3 sequence is CAISESDGLWLRELFF. The CDR3 DNA reads as TGTGCCATCAGTGAGTCGGACGGTCTATGGCTGCGGGAGCTGTTTTTT.

The sample holds a few counts of this clone. The chain is built from TRBV7-7 and TRBJ2-2, with D uncertain. Deletions cut 1 base from V and 0 bases from J, with 9 bases between. This CDR3 is 16 amino acids long. The germline gives CDR1 SSHAT, CDR2 FNYEAQ (reference sequence). This CDR3 reads CASSLGGGTNTGELFF. CDR3 nucleotide sequence: TGTGCCAGCAGCTTAGGAGGCGGAACGAACACCGGGGAGCTGTTTTTT. The full variable domain, with the rest looked up from reference TRBV7-7 and TRBJ2-2, is GAGVSQSPRYKVTKRGQDVTLRCDPISSHATLYWYQQALGQGPEFLTYFNYEAQPDKSGLPSDRFSAERPEGSISTLTIQRTEQRDSAMYRCASSLGGGTNTGELFFGEGSRLTVL.

The DNA for the CDR3 is TGTGCCAGCAGTTACGGGGAGGAAGCTTTCTTT. Amino acid sequence: CASSYGEEAFF. The J gene is TRBJ1-1, the V gene TRBV6-5; D ambiguous. Germline-derived CDR1 and CDR2 are MNHEY and SVGAGI. This CDR3 region has 11 residues. V dropped 2 bases and J dropped 8 bases, with 6 bases sitting between them.

The chain recombines TRBV11-3 with TRBJ1-1, with 7 bases fitting TRBD1. Unmatched junction bases numbered 11, after V lost 4 bases and J lost 3 bases. Germline V gene sequence: CDR1 SGHNT, CDR2 YENEEA. This CDR3 contains 16 residues. This chain's CDR3 is CASSSSHRGGDTEAFF. CDR3 nucleotide sequence: TGTGCCAGCAGCTCGTCCCACAGGGGAGGCGACACTGAAGCTTTCTTT.